A selection of T cell receptor beta chains follows, all from one sample in a study of T cell responses to AZD1222 COVID-19 vaccine. Profiled with immunoSEQ multiplex PCR; TCRdb holds only in-frame clones, not every one. This table holds 40,000 to 65,000 clones, about 81% found once. Sequences were derived from peripheral blood, sampled on day 0 of AZD1222 vaccination. All receptors come from an adult in good health. Both conserved end residues are part of each CDR3. The order of the fields is J gene, V gene, CDR3 protein.

j_call: TRBJ1-2
v_call: TRBV5-4
cdr3_aa: CASSLGTGPRYGYTF

j_call: TRBJ1-5
v_call: TRBV7-8
cdr3_aa: CASSSGDVINQPQHF

j_call: TRBJ2-1
v_call: TRBV11-1
cdr3_aa: CASSPRDRGSEQFF

j_call: TRBJ2-1
v_call: TRBV24-1
cdr3_aa: CATSGRWGYEFF

j_call: TRBJ2-7
v_call: TRBV25-1
cdr3_aa: CASSTSLAVNF

j_call: TRBJ2-7
v_call: TRBV4-2
cdr3_aa: CASSQGGGTYYEQYF

j_call: TRBJ1-5
v_call: TRBV19
cdr3_aa: CASSIEGQGGAGPQHF

j_call: TRBJ1-1
v_call: TRBV6-5
cdr3_aa: CASVTPMNTEAFF

j_call: TRBJ2-1
v_call: TRBV19
cdr3_aa: CASSGQREFYNEQFF

j_call: TRBJ2-1
v_call: TRBV10-2
cdr3_aa: CASSLSLPSQGSDYNEQFF

j_call: TRBJ1-5
v_call: TRBV3-1/TRBV3-2
cdr3_aa: CASSQSDPWDSNQPQHF

j_call: TRBJ1-5
v_call: TRBV2
cdr3_aa: CASRKDRGNQPQHF

j_call: TRBJ1-1
v_call: TRBV14
cdr3_aa: CASSQWDSSRSEAFF

j_call: TRBJ1-1
v_call: TRBV18
cdr3_aa: CASSPRTATNTEAFF

j_call: TRBJ1-5
v_call: TRBV2
cdr3_aa: CASRQGAPGQPQHF

j_call: TRBJ2-1
v_call: TRBV19
cdr3_aa: CASSSYNEQFF